The 11 T cell receptor beta chains presented below share a single source sample, sequenced in a study of blood T cell repertoires in COVID-19. TCRdb's table, derived via immunoSEQ multiplex PCR, lists solely in-frame clones and lacks some. The sample records 200,000 to 250,000 clones, 80% to 90% being singletons. The source material was PBMCs or T cells enriched from blood (not recorded which). These receptors came from a woman aged 18 to 35 in a cohort exposed to, infected with or recovered from COVID-19 (not recorded which).

This clone showed up just once. V is TRBV27 and J is TRBJ2-3; TRBD2 matches 10 bases. The CDR3 runs to 17 residues. The germline CDR1 and CDR2 sequences are MNHEY and SMNVEV (reference sequence). The junction had 8 bases not matched to a gene; V was cut back by 5 bases and J by 0 bases. The CDR3 DNA is TGTGCCAGCAGTGTACTATGGACTAGCGGAAGCACAGATACGCAGTATTTT. Its translation: CASSVLWTSGSTDTQYF.

The rearrangement uses TRBV18 and TRBJ1-2, with D hard to call. CDR3 length: 16 amino acids. Looked up from germline, CDR1 is KGHSH and CDR2 is LQKENI. The V end lost 3 bases, the J end lost 7 bases, and 21 bases lay between the germline ends. CDR3 sequence: CASSPYQQARDGGYTF. The CDR3 region has the DNA TGTGCCAGCTCACCCTATCAGCAAGCGAGGGATGGTGGCTACACCTTC.

The V call is TRBV19, the J call TRBJ2-1; D might be TRBD2 (6 bases). V lost 3 bases and J 6 bases, leaving 9 bases between the germline ends. There are 13 residues in the CDR3. The germline gives CDR1 LNHDA, CDR2 SQIVND (reference sequence). For the CDR3, the DNA is TGTGCCAGTAGTATCCGGAGGGGCAATGAGCAGTTCTTC. Translation: CASSIRRGNEQFF. The full variable domain, completed using reference TRBV19 and TRBJ2-1, is DGGITQSPKYLFRKEGQNVTLSCEQNLNHDAMYWYRQDPGQGLRLIYYSQIVNDFQKGDIAEGYSVSREKKESFPLTVTSAQKNPTAFYLCASSIRRGNEQFFGPGTRLTVL.

The V gene is TRBV19, the J gene TRBJ2-3; TRBD2 matches at 7 bases. The germline CDR1 and CDR2 sequences are LNHDA and SQIVND (reference sequence). The CDR3 extends over 14 amino acids. Germline trimming cut 3 bases from V and 3 bases from J; bases unmatched to any gene: 3. The CDR3 here is CASSIVLATDTQYF. The CDR3 DNA is TGTGCCAGTAGTATCGTACTAGCGACAGATACGCAGTATTTT.

A remark on this clone: At one of its ends the junction is not consistent with the germline gene, which may arise from a read error. The chain carries TRBV7-9 and TRBJ2-5, with a tentative D call TRBD2 (7 bases). The CDR3 totals 11 residues. Germline-derived CDR1 and CDR2 are SEHNR and FQNEAQ (reference sequence). DNA of the CDR3: TGTGCCAGTTGGCGGGGGCCCCCCATCGACTTC. As protein: CASWRGPPIDF.

The chain uses TRBV5-1 and TRBJ2-1, with a tentative D call TRBD2 (5 bases). The CDR3 runs 16 residues. CDR1 and CDR2 from the germline V gene are SGHRS and YFSETQ. The V gene lost 4 bases and the J gene lost 5 bases, with 19 bases spanning the gap. Here the CDR3 reads CASSRTRALLNNEQFF. The CDR3 DNA sequence: TGCGCCAGCAGCCGGACTCGGGCCCTACTCAACAATGAGCAGTTCTTC.

In this sample, this clone turned up once. V gene TRBV3-1 (or the pseudogene TRBV3-2) combines with J gene TRBJ2-5; D remains unclear. Germline-derived CDR1 and CDR2 are LGHDT and YNNKEL (reference sequence). V lost 4 bases to trimming and J lost 6 bases, with 18 bases between them. The CDR3 is 15 amino acids. In DNA form, the CDR3 reads TGTGCCAGCAGCCGTGAATCTAGTGACTGGCAGACCCAGTACTTC. Protein: CASSRESSDWQTQYF.

This chain links TRBV14 with TRBJ1-5, with D possibly TRBD1 on 5 matching bases. This CDR3 is 20 amino acids long. CDR1 is SGHDN, CDR2 FVKESK, per germline. Trimming stripped 4 bases from V and 1 base from J, with 26 bases between. Here the CDR3 reads CASSPVESRWGGRSNQPQHF. CDR3 sequence (DNA): TGTGCCAGCAGCCCTGTGGAGAGCCGGTGGGGGGGAAGGAGCAATCAGCCCCAGCATTTT.

This chain links TRBV2 with TRBJ2-7, with TRBD1 matching over 7 bases. V was pared by 8 bases and J by 7 bases, with 17 bases of the junction left unmatched. Germline CDR1 and CDR2: SNHLY and FYNNEI. CDR3 length equals 15 residues. CDR3: CASRHPSDRVREQYF. The DNA for the CDR3 is TGTGCCAGCCGGCATCCTTCTGACAGGGTGAGGGAGCAGTACTTC.

The genes are TRBV7-9 and TRBJ2-7, with a possible D match to TRBD1 (6 bases). Trimming took off 5 bases at V and 2 bases at J, with 13 bases between the two ends. Germline V gives CDR1 SEHNR, CDR2 FQNEAQ (reference sequence). CDR3 length: 14 residues. The CDR3 nucleotides read TGTGCCAGCAGCGCAACACAGGGACCCTACGAGCAGTACTTC. It encodes CASSATQGPYEQYF. The whole variable domain, filled in from reference TRBV7-9 and TRBJ2-7, reads DTGVSQNPRHKITKRGQNVTFRCDPISEHNRLYWYRQTLGQGPEFLTYFQNEAQLEKSRLLSDRFSAERPKGSFSTLEIQRTEQGDSAMYLCASSATQGPYEQYFGPGTRLTVT.

This chain connects TRBV3-1 (or the pseudogene TRBV3-2) to TRBJ2-1; 11 positions agree with TRBD2. V trimming: 4 bases; J trimming: 4 bases; junction bases outside the gene matches: 3. Germline CDR1 is LGHDT and CDR2 is YNNKEL (reference sequence). The CDR3 has 15 amino acids. CDR3 nucleotides: TGTGCCAGCAGCCGCGGGACTAGCGGATACAATGAGCAGTTCTTC. It codes for CASSRGTSGYNEQFF.